The source of this T cell receptor beta chain is a study of OX40 agonist ivuxolimab in advanced cancers. Regarding the complete study: Ivuxolimab was an agonistic, fully human IgG2 monoclonal antibody directed against OX40 (CD134), a costimulatory receptor. Intravenous ivuxolimab was administered to patients every 2 weeks at six dose levels: 0.01, 0.1, 0.3, 1.5, 3 and 10 mg/kg. Of the approximately 50 dose-escalation patients, hepatocellular carcinoma was present in approximately 20, melanoma in around 15, renal cell carcinoma in 9 and head and neck cancer in 9. In the dose-escalation cohort, 65% to 85% of patients were male, and the mean age was roughly 60 years with a range of roughly 20 to 85. Patients were allowed to have had prior anti-PD-1, anti-PD-L1 or anti-CTLA-4 therapy, and approximately 41% of the dose-escalation patients had previously received checkpoint inhibitors. Partial responses occurred in three dose-escalation patients: two with cutaneous melanoma and one with hepatocellular carcinoma. The point of sequencing TCRbeta in the periphery was to test whether ivuxolimab changed TCR sequence diversity and drove clonal T-cell expansion. The paper reports the monotherapy dose-escalation portion (N of about 54 patients) of the phase I ivuxolimab trial.

The trial excluded patients who had a history of autoimmune disease or who were on systemic immunosuppression. Peripheral blood for TCR sequencing was drawn from every dose cohort at baseline, at cycle 4 day 1 and at cycle 7 day 1. The samples were taken from a phase I, first-in-human, multicenter, open-label dose-escalation trial of ivuxolimab. Adults with locally advanced or metastatic head and neck squamous cell, hepatocellular, melanoma or renal cell carcinoma were enrolled in the trial. Before TCR sequencing, CD4+ T cells and CD8+ T cells were sorted from peripheral blood as separate populations. Beyond this particular receptor, the publication reports: The antigen specificity of the clonally expanded peripheral T cells was not determined. Low levels of normalized T-cell clonal expansion were also seen in some patients who did not respond. At doses from 0.1 to 3.0 mg/kg, clonal expansion was seen in both CD4+ and CD8+ blood T cells between baseline and week 6. On average, CD8+ T cells showed more expanded clones than CD4+ T cells after ivuxolimab. Partial responders in the 0.1-3.0 mg/kg groups had among the lowest normalized peripheral clonal expansion, especially among CD8+ T cells.

This clone was seen a single time. Its antigen remains undetermined. Base qualities were left out, and no much larger clone turns up one base away. For sequencing of the TCRbeta CDR3 region, genomic DNA was extracted from the sorted cells. The immunoSEQ Assay was used for sequencing of TCRbeta CDR3 regions. What TCRdb holds here is the immuneACCESS table cut down to in-frame rearrangements. Part of the clones is not present; checked against another copy, under half of the missing clones reflect an unresolved V gene, and the others are unexplained. The sample profile shows about 150,000 clones; roughly 94% of them were found once. Clones ranked in the top ten supply about 0.31% of the sample. The germline V gene specifies SGHTA as CDR1 and FQGTGA as CDR2. V drops 4 bases and J drops 6 bases, leaving 12 bases in between. The CDR3 goes from the cysteine to the phenylalanine over 13 residues. The entry retains the CDR3 DNA only, 39 bases that are in frame from base 1.

The sequence derives from an adult with an advanced solid tumor such as melanoma, head and neck, liver or kidney cancer. The material was CD4+ or CD8+ T cells sorted from blood, obtained in a trial of the OX40 agonist ivuxolimab. Rearrangement joined TRBV7-3 to TRBJ1-2; the D segment could be TRBD1, given 5 matching bases. The CDR3 loop reads CASSYGGGDGYTF. The DNA sequence is as follows: TGTGCCAGCAGCTATGGGGGTGGCGATGGCTACACCTTC.